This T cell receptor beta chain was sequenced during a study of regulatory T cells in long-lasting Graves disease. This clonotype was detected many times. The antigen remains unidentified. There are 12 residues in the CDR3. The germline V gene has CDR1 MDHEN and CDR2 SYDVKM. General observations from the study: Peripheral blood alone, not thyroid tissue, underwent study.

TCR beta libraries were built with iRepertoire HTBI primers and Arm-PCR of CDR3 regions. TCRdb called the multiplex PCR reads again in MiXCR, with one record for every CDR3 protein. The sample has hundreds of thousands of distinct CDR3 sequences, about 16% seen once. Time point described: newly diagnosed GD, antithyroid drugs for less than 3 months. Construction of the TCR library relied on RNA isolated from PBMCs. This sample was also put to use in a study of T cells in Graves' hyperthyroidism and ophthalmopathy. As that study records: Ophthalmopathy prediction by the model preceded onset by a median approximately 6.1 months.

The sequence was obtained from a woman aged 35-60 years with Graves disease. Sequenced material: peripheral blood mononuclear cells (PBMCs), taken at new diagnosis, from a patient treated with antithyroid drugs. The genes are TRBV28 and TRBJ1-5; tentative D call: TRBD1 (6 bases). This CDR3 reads CAGAVSNQPQHF. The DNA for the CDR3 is TGTGCGGGGGCAGTTAGCAATCAGCCCCAGCATTTT.